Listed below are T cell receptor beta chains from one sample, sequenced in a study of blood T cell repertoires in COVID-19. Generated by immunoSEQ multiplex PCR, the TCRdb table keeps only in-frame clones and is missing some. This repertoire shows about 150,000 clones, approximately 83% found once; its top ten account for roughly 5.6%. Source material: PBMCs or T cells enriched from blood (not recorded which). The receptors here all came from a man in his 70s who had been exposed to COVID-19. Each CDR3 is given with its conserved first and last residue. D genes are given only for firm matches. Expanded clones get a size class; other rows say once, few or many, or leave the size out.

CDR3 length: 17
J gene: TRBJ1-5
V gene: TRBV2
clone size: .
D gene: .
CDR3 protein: CASSERLDGRGNQPQHF
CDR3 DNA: TGTGCCAGCAGTGAGCGACTAGACGGGAGGGGCAATCAGCCCCAGCATTTT

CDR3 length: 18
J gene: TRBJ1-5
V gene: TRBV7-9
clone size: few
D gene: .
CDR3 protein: CASSLATGTGLSNQPQHF
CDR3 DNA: TGTGCCAGCAGCTTAGCTACGGGTACGGGATTGAGCAATCAGCCCCAGCATTTT

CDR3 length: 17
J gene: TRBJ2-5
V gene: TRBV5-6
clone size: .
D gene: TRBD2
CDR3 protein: CASSTRGLAGDQETQYF
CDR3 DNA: TGTGCCAGCAGCACCCGGGGACTAGCGGGGGACCAAGAGACCCAGTACTTC

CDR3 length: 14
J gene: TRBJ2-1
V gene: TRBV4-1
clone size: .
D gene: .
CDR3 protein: CASSQRPGASEQFF
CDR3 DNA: TGCGCCAGCAGCCAAAGGCCTGGAGCGAGTGAGCAGTTCTTC

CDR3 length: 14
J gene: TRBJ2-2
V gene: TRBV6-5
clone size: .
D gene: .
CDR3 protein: CASSDSENTGELFF
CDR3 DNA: TGTGCCTCCTCAGATTCAGAGAACACCGGGGAGCTGTTTTTT

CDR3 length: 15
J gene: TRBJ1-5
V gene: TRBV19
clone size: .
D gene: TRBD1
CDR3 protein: CASSSDRGSGQPQHF
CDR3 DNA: TGTGCCAGTAGTTCGGACAGGGGGTCCGGTCAGCCCCAGCATTTT

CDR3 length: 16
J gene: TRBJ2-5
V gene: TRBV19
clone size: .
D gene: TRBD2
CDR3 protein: CASSPLGRDWQETQYF
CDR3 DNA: TGTGCCAGTAGTCCCCTAGGGAGGGATTGGCAAGAGACCCAGTACTTC

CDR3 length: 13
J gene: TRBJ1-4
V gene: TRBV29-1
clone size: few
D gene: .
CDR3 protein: CSGGDTTNEKLFF
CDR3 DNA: TGCAGCGGAGGGGACACAACTAATGAAAAACTGTTTTTT

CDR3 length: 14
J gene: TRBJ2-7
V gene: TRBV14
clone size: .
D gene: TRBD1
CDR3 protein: CASSLRQGSWEQYF
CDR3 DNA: TGTGCCAGCAGCCTCCGACAGGGGTCCTGGGAGCAGTACTTC

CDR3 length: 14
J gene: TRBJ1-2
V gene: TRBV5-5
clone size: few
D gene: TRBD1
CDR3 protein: CASSGGTGNYGYTF
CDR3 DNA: TGTGCCAGCAGCGGGGGGACAGGCAACTATGGCTACACCTTC

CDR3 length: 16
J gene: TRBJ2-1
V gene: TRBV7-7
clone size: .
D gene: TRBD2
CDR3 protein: CASSFERDRTRGEQFF
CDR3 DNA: TGTGCCAGCAGCTTTGAGAGGGACCGGACTAGAGGGGAGCAGTTCTTC

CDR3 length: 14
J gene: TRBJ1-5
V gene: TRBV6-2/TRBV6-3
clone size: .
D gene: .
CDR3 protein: CASSSRGAGGPQHF
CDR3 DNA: TGTGCCAGCAGTTCCCGAGGGGCCGGGGGGCCCCAGCATTTT

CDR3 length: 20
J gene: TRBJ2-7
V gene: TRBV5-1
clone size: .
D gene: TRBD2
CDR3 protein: CASSLGIFSGTSGRTYEQYF
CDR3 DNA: TGCGCCAGCAGCTTGGGAATCTTTTCCGGGACTAGCGGGAGAACCTACGAGCAGTACTTC

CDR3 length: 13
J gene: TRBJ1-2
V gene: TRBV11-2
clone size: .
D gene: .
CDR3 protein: CASSLDRRYGYTF
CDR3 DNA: TGTGCCAGCAGCTTAGATCGGAGATACGGCTACACCTTC

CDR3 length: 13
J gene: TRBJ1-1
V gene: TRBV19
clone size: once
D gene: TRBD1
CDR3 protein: CASSRTGTTEAFF
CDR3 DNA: TGTGCCAGTAGTCGGACAGGGACCACTGAAGCTTTCTTT

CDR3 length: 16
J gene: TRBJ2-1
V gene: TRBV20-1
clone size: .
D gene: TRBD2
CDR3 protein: CSASKTSGGLLNEQFF
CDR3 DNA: TGCAGTGCTAGTAAAACTAGCGGGGGCCTCCTAAATGAGCAGTTCTTC

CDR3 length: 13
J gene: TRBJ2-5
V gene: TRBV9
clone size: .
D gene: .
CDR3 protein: CASSTDPQETQYF
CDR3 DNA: TGTGCCAGCTCAACAGATCCTCAAGAGACCCAGTACTTC

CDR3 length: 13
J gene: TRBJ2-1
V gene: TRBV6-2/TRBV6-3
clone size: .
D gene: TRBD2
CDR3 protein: CASSYRLAGEQFF
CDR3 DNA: TGTGCCAGCAGTTACCGACTAGCGGGGGAGCAGTTCTTC

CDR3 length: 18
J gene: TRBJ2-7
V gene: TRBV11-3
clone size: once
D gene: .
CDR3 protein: CASSLDDPPRQEPYEQYF
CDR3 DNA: TGTGCCAGCAGCTTAGATGATCCCCCACGACAGGAGCCCTACGAGCAGTACTTC

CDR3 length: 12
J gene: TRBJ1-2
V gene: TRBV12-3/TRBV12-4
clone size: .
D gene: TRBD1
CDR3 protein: CASGQDRGGYTF
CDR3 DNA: TGTGCCAGCGGACAGGACCGGGGTGGCTACACCTTC

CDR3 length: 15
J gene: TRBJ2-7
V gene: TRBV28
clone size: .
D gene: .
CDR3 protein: CASSSPADRSYEQYF
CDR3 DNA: TGTGCCAGCAGCTCCCCGGCCGACAGGTCCTACGAGCAGTACTTC

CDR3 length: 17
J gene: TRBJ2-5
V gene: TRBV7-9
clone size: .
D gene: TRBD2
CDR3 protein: CASSTFGRGTREETQYF
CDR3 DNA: TGTGCCAGCAGCACATTCGGGAGGGGGACTAGAGAAGAGACCCAGTACTTC

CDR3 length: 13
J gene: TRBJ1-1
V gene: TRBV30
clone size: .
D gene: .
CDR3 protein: CAWSLQGNTEAFF
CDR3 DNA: TGTGCCTGGAGTTTGCAGGGAAACACTGAAGCTTTCTTT

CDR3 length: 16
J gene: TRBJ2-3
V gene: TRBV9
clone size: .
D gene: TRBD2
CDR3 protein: CASSVASGGLTDTQYF
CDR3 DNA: TGTGCCAGCAGCGTCGCTAGCGGGGGACTCACAGATACGCAGTATTTT

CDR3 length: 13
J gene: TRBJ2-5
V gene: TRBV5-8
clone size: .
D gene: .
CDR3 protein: CASSLLLGETQYF
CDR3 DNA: TGTGCCAGCAGCTTGCTTCTCGGGGAGACCCAGTACTTC

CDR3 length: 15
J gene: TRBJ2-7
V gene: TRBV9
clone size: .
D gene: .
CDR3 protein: CASSVGGVAIGEQYF
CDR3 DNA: TGTGCCAGCAGCGTAGGAGGAGTGGCCATCGGTGAGCAGTACTTC

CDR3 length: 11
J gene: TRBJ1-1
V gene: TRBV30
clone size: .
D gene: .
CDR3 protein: CAWKRGTEAFF
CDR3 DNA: TGTGCCTGGAAGCGGGGCACTGAAGCTTTCTTT

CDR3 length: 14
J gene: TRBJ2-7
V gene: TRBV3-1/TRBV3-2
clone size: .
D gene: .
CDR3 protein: CASRRMASSYEQYF
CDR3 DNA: TGTGCCAGCAGGAGGATGGCGAGCTCCTACGAGCAGTACTTC

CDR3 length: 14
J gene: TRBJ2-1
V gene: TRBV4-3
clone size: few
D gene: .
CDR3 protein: CASSPIGGFNEQFF
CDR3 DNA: TGCGCCAGCAGCCCGATCGGAGGGTTCAATGAGCAGTTCTTC

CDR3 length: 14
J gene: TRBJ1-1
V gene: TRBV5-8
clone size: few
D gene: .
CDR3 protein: CASSNRDWATEAFF
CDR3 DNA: TGTGCCAGCAGCAACCGGGACTGGGCCACTGAAGCTTTCTTT

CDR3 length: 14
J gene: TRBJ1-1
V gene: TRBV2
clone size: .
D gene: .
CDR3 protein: CASSEALRGTEAFF
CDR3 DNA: TGTGCCAGCAGTGAAGCCTTGAGGGGGACTGAAGCTTTCTTT

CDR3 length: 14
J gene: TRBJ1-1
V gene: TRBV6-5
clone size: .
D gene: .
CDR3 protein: CASTPTDMNTEAFF
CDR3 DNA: TGTGCCAGCACTCCGACAGACATGAACACTGAAGCTTTCTTT